The subject of this entry is one T cell receptor beta chain. The antigen is unknown. This specimen belongs to a study of metastatic and nonmetastatic thyroid tumors. Study as a whole: It was across blood and tumor or nodule tissue from malignant and benign thyroid patients that repertoires were compared.

Study-wide points: As reported, TCR beta diversity in blood and tumor was significantly higher in malignant thyroid tumors than in benign nodules.

No patient had received any treatment before thyroid surgery. The CDR3 is 13 amino acids. V shed 6 bases and J 3 bases; nucleotides not matched to a gene: 5. Germline CDR1 reads KGHSH; CDR2 reads LQKENI. Per the original data handling: For papillary thyroid cancer, a distant-metastasis classifier was constructed from CDR3 differences observed across clinicopathological groups. TCRdb re-called clones from the PCR reads using MiXCR. The authors' filters were not applied to this entry. This repertoire shows 13,000 to 15,000 clones, about 28% found once; its top ten account for roughly 4.3%. The source material was blood. The chain joins TRBV18 to TRBJ2-7; 7 bases line up with TRBD1. This TCR derives from a female donor with papillary thyroid cancer or a benign thyroid nodule (not recorded which). Some clones in this sample may be carry-over from other donors' samples. The CDR3 DNA is TGTGCCAGCTCGGACAGGCTACTCTACGAGCAGTACTTC. It specifies CASSDRLLYEQYF. The whole variable domain, remainder taken from reference TRBV18 and TRBJ2-7, is NAGVMQNPRHLVRRRGQEARLRCSPMKGHSHVYWYRQLPEEGLKFMVYLQKENIIDESGMPKERFSAEFPKEGPSILRIQQVVRGDSAAYFCASSDRLLYEQYFGPGTRLTVT.